Below are 27 T cell receptor beta chains sequenced from a single sample in a study of T cell repertoires in cytomegalovirus infection. Each CDR3 protein gets one entry after TCRdb re-called the reads with MiXCR. This table holds fewer than 650,000 distinct CDR3 sequences, just under 40% found once. These receptors lack a known antigen. The starting material was cultured PBMCs, obtained from culture after CMV antigen stimulation. Every receptor here comes from a human donor in good health (CMV status not recorded). Some clones in this sample may be carry-over from other donors' samples.

The V and J genes are TRBV27 and TRBJ2-5; no reliable D call. Trimming took 10 bases from V and 5 from J, leaving 20 bases between them. The germline V gene encodes CDR1 MNHEY and CDR2 SMNVEV (reference sequence). The CDR3 length is 14 residues. The CDR3 DNA sequence: TGTGCCACGAAAGACCTAATGGTGCCGGAGACCCAGTACTTC. Amino acid sequence: CATKDLMVPETQYF.

This clonotype appeared once. This chain joins TRBV2 and TRBJ2-2; weak D call: TRBD1 (5 bases). CDR3 length equals 14 residues. CDR1 is SNHLY and CDR2 is FYNNEI in the germline V gene. V was cut by 6 bases and J by 1 base, with 9 bases left in between. The CDR3 sequence is CASRITGNTGELFF. The CDR3 DNA reads as TGTGCCAGCAGAATTACAGGGAACACCGGGGAGCTGTTTTTT.

This clonotype has just a few counts. The V and J genes are TRBV19 and TRBJ1-5; no clear D gene. The CDR3 runs 13 residues. Germline V CDR1 and CDR2: LNHDA, SQIVND (reference sequence). V was pared by 5 bases and J by 5 bases, with 10 bases between. The CDR3 here is CASSGERDQPQHF. In nucleotides, the CDR3 is TGTGCCAGTAGTGGGGAGAGGGATCAGCCCCAGCATTTT.

The rearrangement links TRBV11-3 to TRBJ2-2; 10 bases line up with TRBD2. The CDR3 is made up of 21 amino acids. From germline, CDR1 is SGHNT and CDR2 YENEEA. V lost 6 bases and J lost 5; bases outside the gene matches: 24. CDR3 nucleotide sequence: TGTGCCAGCAGACCCGCTGACCCCCGGAGCGGGGGGGCCTTGCGAACCGGGGAGCTGTTTTTT. It codes for CASRPADPRSGGALRTGELFF.

The gene calls are TRBV10-3 and TRBJ2-5, with TRBD1 matching over 12 bases. The junction had 3 bases not matched to a gene; V was cut back by 3 bases and J by 4 bases. Looked up from germline, CDR1 is ENHRY and CDR2 is SYGVKD. The CDR3 spans 15 residues. CDR3 residues: CAISDGTGGLETQYF. The CDR3, as DNA: TGTGCCATCAGTGACGGGACAGGGGGCCTAGAGACCCAGTACTTC.

The chain carries TRBV6-1 and TRBJ1-1, with TRBD1 as a possible D gene (5 bases). The CDR3 runs 16 residues. Trimming pared 6 bases from V and 4 bases from J, leaving 21 bases between. The V gene's germline CDR1 is MNHNS and CDR2 SASEGT. The CDR3 is CASRTLRVKGSTEAFF. CDR3 nucleotides: TGTGCCAGCAGGACCCTCCGTGTGAAGGGGAGCACTGAAGCTTTCTTT.

This chain links TRBV4-3 with TRBJ1-5; 10 bases are shared with TRBD1. CDR3 length: 14 residues. V trimming: 5 bases; J trimming: 7 bases; junction bases outside the gene matches: 5. CDR1 and CDR2 (germline): LGHNA, YSLEER. In DNA, the CDR3 is TGCGCCAGCAGCGCCGGGACAGGGGTGCAGCCCCAGCATTTT. The encoded protein is CASSAGTGVQPQHF.

The chain is built from TRBV5-5 and TRBJ1-1; D gene ambiguous. The V end lost 0 bases, the J end lost 0 bases, and 15 bases lay between the germline ends. The CDR3 extends over 17 amino acids. Germline V gives CDR1 SGHKS, CDR2 YYEKEE (reference sequence). Written as DNA, the CDR3 is TGTGCCAGCAGCTTGGCTTGGTATACACAGATGAACACTGAAGCTTTCTTT. Protein product: CASSLAWYTQMNTEAFF. Supplemented by reference TRBV5-5 and TRBJ1-1, the full variable domain reads DAGVTQSPTHLIKTRGQQVTLRCSPISGHKSVSWYQQVLGQGPQFIFQYYEKEERGRGNFPDRFSARQFPNYSSELNVNALLLGDSALYLCASSLAWYTQMNTEAFFGQGTRLTVV.

In this sample, this clonotype turned up once. The chain couples TRBV6-2 or TRBV6-3 to TRBJ2-1, with D perhaps TRBD1 (5 bases). This CDR3 has 13 residues. CDR1 is MNHEY and CDR2 is SVGEGT in the germline V gene. With 4 bases removed from V and 9 bases from J, the gap between germline ends came to 13 bases. CDR3 DNA: TGTGCCAGCAGTTTGGGGCATACGGTTGAGCAGTTCTTC. Its protein product is CASSLGHTVEQFF.

The chain recombines TRBV6-2 or TRBV6-3 with TRBJ1-5, with 7 bases matching TRBD1. Germline V gives CDR1 MNHEY, CDR2 SVGEGT. Losses at the gene ends were 8 bases for V and 7 bases for J; bases not matched to a gene: 20. The CDR3 runs 17 residues. CDR3 nucleotide sequence: TGTGCCAGCTGCCCACGGACAGGCCTCCTAACGGGCCAGCCCCAGCATTTT. Translating gives CASCPRTGLLTGQPQHF.

The rearrangement joins TRBV6-8 to TRBJ2-1; 9 bases match TRBD1. Germline trimming cut 8 bases from V and 7 bases from J; bases unmatched to any gene: 6. Germline loops: CDR1 MNHGY, CDR2 SAAAGT. This CDR3 spans 13 amino acids. The CDR3 DNA reads TGTGCCAGCGGCGGACAGGGGAATAATGAGCAGTTCTTC. Protein product: CASGGQGNNEQFF.

The rearrangement uses TRBV7-8 and TRBJ2-1; D may be TRBD2 (7 bases). Trimming took off 0 bases at V and 10 bases at J, with 19 bases between the two ends. Germline loops: CDR1 SGHVS, CDR2 FQNEAQ. The CDR3 contains 16 residues. This CDR3 is CASSLAPGGPPGEQFF. The CDR3 DNA is TGTGCCAGCAGCTTAGCGCCGGGGGGCCCCCCAGGGGAGCAGTTCTTC. The entire variable domain, with the rest obtained from reference TRBV7-8 and TRBJ2-1, is as follows: GAGVSQSPRYKVAKRGQDVALRCDPISGHVSLFWYQQALGQGPEFLTYFQNEAQLDKSGLPSDRFFAERPEGSVSTLKIQRTQQEDSAVYLCASSLAPGGPPGEQFFGPGTRLTVL.

A few counts support this clonotype. The chain is built from TRBV7-2 and TRBJ2-5; D may correspond to TRBD1 or TRBD2 (6 bases each). CDR1 is SGHTA and CDR2 is FQGNSA in the germline V gene. The CDR3 extends over 17 amino acids. The V and J ends lost 1 base and 8 bases respectively, with 23 bases between them. The DNA of the CDR3 is TGTGCCAGCAGCTTAGAGGGGGTGCGGGGACCTGGAGGAACCCAGTACTTC. Translation: CASSLEGVRGPGGTQYF.

Only a few counts were recorded for this clonotype. The chain combines TRBV7-2 with TRBJ2-3; tentative D call: TRBD2 (5 bases). Germline values: CDR1 SGHTA, CDR2 FQGNSA. This CDR3 has 15 residues. Trimming pared 1 base from V and 0 bases from J, leaving 8 bases between. As DNA, the CDR3 is TGTGCCAGCAGCTTAGACGGGGAGAGCACAGATACGCAGTATTTT. Translation: CASSLDGESTDTQYF.

This clonotype was counted once. The chain recombines TRBV6-5 with TRBJ2-7, with 8 bases aligning to TRBD1. J gave up 4 bases and V 8 bases, and 13 bases lay outside the gene matches. CDR1 and CDR2 from the germline V gene are MNHEY and SVGAGI. The CDR3 contains 15 residues. The CDR3 loop reads CASGPGQALSYEQYF. DNA for the CDR3: TGTGCCAGCGGGCCGGGACAGGCCCTTTCTTACGAGCAGTACTTC.

This clonotype occurred a few times. This chain connects TRBV4-1 to TRBJ2-3; D ambiguous. The V end lost 5 bases, the J end lost 4 bases, and 19 bases lay between the germline ends. Germline CDR1 reads MGHRA; CDR2 reads YSYEKL. This CDR3 has 16 amino acids. The CDR3 reads CASSNRATMIPDTQYF. CDR3 DNA sequence: TGCGCCAGCAGCAACCGGGCCACGATGATCCCAGATACGCAGTATTTT.

The chain links TRBV11-2 to TRBJ1-1, with a possible D match to TRBD1 (6 bases). V shed 5 bases and J shed 1 base, with 14 bases lying between them. The CDR3 has 15 residues. Germline CDR1 SGHAT, CDR2 FQNNGV. This CDR3 reads CASSLLQGPNTEAFF. CDR3 nucleotides: TGTGCCAGCAGCCTCCTTCAGGGGCCGAACACTGAAGCTTTCTTT. The complete variable domain, with remaining parts taken from reference TRBV11-2 and TRBJ1-1, reads EAGVAQSPRYKIIEKRQSVAFWCNPISGHATLYWYQQILGQGPKLLIQFQNNGVVDDSQLPKDRFSAERLKGVDSTLKIQPAKLEDSAVYLCASSLLQGPNTEAFFGQGTRLTVV.

CDR3 sequence (DNA): TGTGCCAGCACCCCGCCAAGCGGCGGTCTGTACAATGAGCAGTTCTTC. Its protein product is CASTPPSGGLYNEQFF. The chain employs TRBV5-6 and TRBJ2-1; possible D gene TRBD2, 5 bases. The CDR3 contains 16 residues. Germline loops: CDR1 SGHDT, CDR2 YYEEEE. V gave up 6 bases and J gave up 4 bases, with 20 bases separating them.

The chain carries TRBV7-6 and TRBJ2-5, with no clear D. Trimming shortened V by 5 bases and J by 5 bases, and 15 bases separated the two germline ends. This CDR3 is built from 14 residues. Germline CDR1 is SGHVS and CDR2 is FNYEAQ. The CDR3 DNA follows: TGTGCCAGCAGCCCCCGCCGCGCGGCGGAGACCCAGTACTTC. Translating it yields CASSPRRAAETQYF.

With regard to this clonotype: Mismatch with germline at one junction end may stem from a read error. V usage is TRBV4-1 and J usage is TRBJ1-3, with a weak D call TRBD1 (6 bases). Germline CDR1 reads MGHRA; CDR2 reads YSYEKL. The length of the CDR3 is 16 residues. CDR3 coding DNA: TGTGCCAGCAGCCAGCCCCCCGGGACACCTGGAAACACCATATATTTT. Translated: CASSQPPGTPGNTIYF.

This clonotype turned up a few times. V is TRBV20-1 and J is TRBJ2-7, with a weak D call TRBD2 (5 bases). The CDR3 has 12 residues. Trimming removed 3 bases from V and 0 bases from J, with 6 bases in between. Germline V gene sequence: CDR1 DFQATT, CDR2 SNEGSKA (reference sequence). The CDR3 coding sequence is TGCAGTGCTAGCGGGAACTCCTACGAGCAGTACTTC. Translation gives CSASGNSYEQYF.

The chain joins TRBV20-1 to TRBJ1-1; a possible D gene is TRBD1 (6 bases). Per germline, CDR1 DFQATT and CDR2 SNEGSKA (reference sequence). Trimming cost V 3 bases and J 4 bases, with 15 bases left between them. This CDR3 comprises 14 residues. The CDR3 DNA is TGCAGTGCTAGTGGGACACTTTCGGGCACTGAAGCTTTCTTT. Translating gives CSASGTLSGTEAFF.

This clonotype was seen more than once but under ten times. The genes are TRBV5-4 and TRBJ2-3; weak D call: TRBD2 (6 bases). Between the trimmed V and J ends, which lost 3 bases and 0 bases, there was a span of 14 bases. Germline V gene lookup returns CDR1 SGHNT and CDR2 YYREEE (reference sequence). This CDR3 has 16 amino acids. The CDR3 sequence: CASSSYLASSTDTQYF. CDR3 nucleotide sequence: TGTGCCAGCAGCTCTTATCTAGCGAGCAGCACAGATACGCAGTATTTT.

The rearrangement joins TRBV19 to TRBJ1-1, with no clear D. The CDR3 is made up of 13 amino acids. V was shortened by 6 bases and J by 0 bases, with 8 bases between the two germline ends. CDR1 is LNHDA, CDR2 SQIVND, per germline (reference sequence). The CDR3 spells CASRNSMNTEAFF. The CDR3 DNA is TGTGCCAGTAGGAACAGCATGAACACTGAAGCTTTCTTT.

The V gene is TRBV20-1, the J gene TRBJ2-2, with 7 bases fitting TRBD1. The germline V gene encodes CDR1 DFQATT and CDR2 SNEGSKA (reference sequence). After removal of 4 bases from V and 9 bases from J, the junction contained 11 bases not matched to a gene. The CDR3 totals 14 residues. CDR3 protein: CSAKTGSAVRELFF. Written as DNA, the CDR3 is TGCAGTGCTAAGACAGGGTCGGCCGTCCGGGAGCTGTTTTTT.

This clonotype was seen a handful of times. This chain connects TRBV20-1 to TRBJ2-3, with TRBD1 matching 10 bases. CDR1 and CDR2 (germline): DFQATT, SNEGSKA (reference sequence). V lost 5 bases to trimming and J lost 3 bases; unmatched junction nucleotides: 5. There are 14 residues in the CDR3. The CDR3 loop is CSARRQGATDTQYF. DNA for the CDR3: TGCAGTGCTCGAAGACAGGGGGCTACAGATACGCAGTATTTT.

The chain is built from TRBV28 and TRBJ2-2; D call uncertain. The germline V gene encodes CDR1 MDHEN and CDR2 SYDVKM. This CDR3 comprises 12 residues. Trimming removed 10 bases at V and 5 bases at J, with 11 bases between. This chain's CDR3 is CAIEAKTGELFF. The CDR3 bases are TGTGCCATCGAGGCAAAGACCGGGGAGCTGTTTTTT.